Shown below are 32 T cell receptor beta chains from a single sample sequenced in a study of blood T cell repertoires in COVID-19 (dated by TCRdb to the early 2020s). The library was obtained by the immunoSEQ multiplex PCR assay. This is the immuneACCESS table as TCRdb keeps it, with only in-frame sequences that have V and J called. A part of the clones is gone; compared with another copy, unresolved V genes explain less than half, and the rest is unexplained. The sample includes over 30,000 clones, with 80% to 90% observed a single time. The leading ten clones occupy roughly 25% of the sample. Sequencing used peripheral blood. The receptors were sampled from a woman older than 75 with active or convalescent COVID-19.

J is TRBJ1-3 and V is TRBV6-2 or TRBV6-3; 9 nucleotides line up with TRBD1. Trimming at V came to 6 bases and at J to 0 bases, leaving 6 bases not matched to a gene. The CDR3 extends over 16 amino acids. From germline, CDR1 is MNHEY and CDR2 SVGEGT. The CDR3 DNA sequence: TGTGCCAGCAGCACCACAGGGGGCATCTCTGGAAACACCATATATTTT. Residues: CASSTTGGISGNTIYF.

This chain links TRBV5-1 with TRBJ2-2, with D possibly matching TRBD1 (6 bases). The V and J ends lost 2 bases and 6 bases respectively, with 14 bases between them. From germline, CDR1 is SGHRS and CDR2 YFSETQ. The CDR3 loop spans 15 amino acids. The CDR3 loop reads CASSFGQNGAGELFF. DNA for the CDR3: TGCGCCAGCAGCTTCGGACAGAATGGGGCCGGGGAGCTGTTTTTT. The full variable domain, its missing parts supplied by reference TRBV5-1 and TRBJ2-2, is KAGVTQTPRYLIKTRGQQVTLSCSPISGHRSVSWYQQTPGQGLQFLFEYFSETQRNKGNFPGRFSGRQFSNSRSEMNVSTLELGDSALYLCASSFGQNGAGELFFGEGSRLTVL.

This clone was counted once. The rearrangement uses TRBV20-1 and TRBJ2-7; D might be TRBD1 (5 bases). This CDR3 is 13 amino acids long. The germline V gene has CDR1 DFQATT and CDR2 SNEGSKA (reference sequence). Trimming removed 3 bases from V and 6 bases from J, with 15 bases in between. CDR3 in DNA: TGCAGTGCTAGTGGTCAGGGAAATTCCGAGCAGTACTTC. The encoded protein is CSASGQGNSEQYF.

The chain combines TRBV11-2 with TRBJ2-2; the D gene is possibly TRBD2 (6 bases). Germline loops: CDR1 SGHAT, CDR2 FQNNGV. Trimming removed 5 bases at V and 2 bases at J, with 12 bases between. The CDR3 runs 15 residues. CDR3 protein: CASSHRDFNTGELFF. In DNA, the CDR3 is TGTGCCAGCAGCCACCGGGACTTTAACACCGGGGAGCTGTTTTTT.

This clone was counted a single time. This chain joins TRBV5-1 and TRBJ2-5; 7 positions match TRBD2. The CDR3 length is 15 residues. The V segment lost 2 bases and the J segment 1 base; nucleotides outside the gene matches: 5. CDR1 is SGHRS and CDR2 is YFSETQ in the germline V gene. In DNA, the CDR3 is TGCGCCAGCAGCTTTACGGCGGGGGTCCAAGAGACCCAGTACTTC. Its translation: CASSFTAGVQETQYF.

The chain couples TRBV23-1 to TRBJ1-5, with D possibly matching TRBD1 (5 bases). TRBV23-1 is given ORF status, its function remaining uncertain. The CDR3 is 14 amino acids. V gave up 7 bases and J gave up 7 bases, with 17 bases separating them. The CDR3 sequence is CASTPGLLQQPQHF. DNA of the CDR3: TGCGCCAGCACCCCGGGACTTCTCCAACAGCCCCAGCATTTT.

The chain employs TRBV20-1 and TRBJ2-1; the match to TRBD2 covers 11 bases. The CDR3 consists of 16 residues. Trimming removed 3 bases from V and 2 bases from J; junction bases left unmatched: 6. Per the germline V gene, CDR1 is DFQATT and CDR2 is SNEGSKA (reference sequence). CDR3 loop: CSASEIAGGPYNEQFF. DNA of the CDR3: TGCAGTGCTAGTGAGATAGCGGGGGGGCCCTACAATGAGCAGTTCTTC.

The chain recombines TRBV19 with TRBJ1-6; 9 bases map to TRBD1. Germline V lookup: CDR1 LNHDA, CDR2 SQIVND (reference sequence). V was clipped by 3 bases and J by 5 bases; unmatched bases: 2. The CDR3 has 15 amino acids. CDR3 nucleotides: TGTGCCAGTAGTATTTGGGACAGGGATAATTCACCCCTCCACTTT. Translating it yields CASSIWDRDNSPLHF. Complete variable domain (other parts from reference TRBV19 and TRBJ1-6): DGGITQSPKYLFRKEGQNVTLSCEQNLNHDAMYWYRQDPGQGLRLIYYSQIVNDFQKGDIAEGYSVSREKKESFPLTVTSAQKNPTAFYLCASSIWDRDNSPLHFGNGTRLTVT.

J is TRBJ2-7 and V is TRBV12-3 or TRBV12-4, with 10 bases that match TRBD1. The V and J ends lost 6 bases and 7 bases, in that order; junction bases with no gene match: 6. This CDR3 is built from 13 residues. In DNA, the CDR3 is TGTGCCAGCAGCTCCCGGGACAGGGGAGAGCAGTACTTC. It codes for CASSSRDRGEQYF.

V is TRBV2 and J is TRBJ2-5, with 8 bases identical to TRBD2. The length of the CDR3 is 15 residues. Trimming cost V 4 bases and J 5 bases; bases outside gene matches: 9. Germline V gene lookup returns CDR1 SNHLY and CDR2 FYNNEI. The CDR3 DNA is TGTGCCAGCAGTGGATCGGGGGGGCGCCACGAGACCCAGTACTTC. Residues: CASSGSGGRHETQYF.

The CDR3 DNA sequence: TGTGCTAGTGGTATCCCAGGACAGGGAATAAACTATGGCTACACCTTC. Translated, it gives CASGIPGQGINYGYTF. The chain uses TRBV12-5 and TRBJ1-2; 8 bases are a match to TRBD1. The CDR3 length is 16 residues. V dropped 5 bases and J dropped 2; count of bases not matched to a gene: 10. CDR1 LGHNT and CDR2 FRNRAP come from the germline V gene.

The chain combines TRBV29-1 with TRBJ2-1; the D is unclear. Trimming removed 5 bases at V and 7 bases at J, with 18 bases between. The CDR3 contains 14 residues. From germline, CDR1 is SQVTM and CDR2 ANQGSEA. CDR3 sequence reads: CSVSPGYLRNEQFF. CDR3 sequence (DNA): TGCAGCGTTAGCCCGGGTTACCTACGGAATGAGCAGTTCTTC.

This clone came up a few times. V gene TRBV7-6 combines with J gene TRBJ1-1, with D perhaps TRBD1 (6 bases). Trimming left V 5 bases short and J 0 bases short, with 22 bases between. The germline gives CDR1 SGHVS, CDR2 FNYEAQ. The CDR3 spans 18 residues. The DNA for the CDR3 is TGTGCCAGCAGCGTAGTAGGGGGGAGGGTAGGGATGAACACTGAAGCTTTCTTT. The encoded protein is CASSVVGGRVGMNTEAFF.

This clone was counted between two and nine times. The chain is built from TRBV2 and TRBJ1-1, with a weak D call TRBD1 (5 bases). Germline lookup yields CDR1 SNHLY and CDR2 FYNNEI. The CDR3 is 14 residues long. V lost 3 bases and J 4 bases, leaving 12 bases between the germline ends. The CDR3 here is CASSDSGAGTEAFF. DNA for the CDR3: TGTGCCAGCAGTGACAGCGGGGCAGGCACTGAAGCTTTCTTT.

The CDR3 sequence is CASSYSGAYEQYF. CDR3 in DNA: TGTGCCAGCAGTTATTCGGGAGCCTACGAGCAGTACTTC. The chain is built from TRBV6-2 or TRBV6-3 and TRBJ2-7; a weak D match, TRBD2 (6 bases). The CDR3 is made up of 13 amino acids. Germline V gives CDR1 MNHEY, CDR2 SVGEGT. Trimming shortened V by 3 bases and J by 2 bases, and 8 bases separated the two germline ends.

The chain joins TRBV14 to TRBJ1-1, with D perhaps matching TRBD1 (5 bases). There are 14 residues in the CDR3. V was trimmed by 1 base and J by 5 bases, leaving 11 bases between them. In germline, CDR1 is SGHDN, CDR2 FVKESK. The CDR3 DNA follows: TGTGCCAGCAGCCAAGTGGCCAGGGTGACTGAAGCTTTCTTT. It specifies CASSQVARVTEAFF.

This clone was seen only once. As DNA, the CDR3 is TGCGCCAGCAGCCAAGTACAGATCGATGAAAAACTGTTTTTT. Amino acids: CASSQVQIDEKLFF. V gene TRBV4-1 combines with J gene TRBJ1-4, with D uncertain. Germline V gene data show CDR1 as MGHRA and CDR2 as YSYEKL. There are 14 residues in the CDR3. V shed 1 base and J shed 6 bases, with 9 bases lying between them.

This clone has a handful of counts. The chain uses TRBV4-2 and TRBJ2-7; a weak D match, TRBD1 (6 bases). The germline V gene encodes CDR1 LGHNA and CDR2 YNFKEQ. The CDR3 has 15 amino acids. V lost 2 bases, J lost 6 bases, and 17 bases lay in between. The CDR3 protein is CASSQIRQVLSEQYF. Written as DNA, the CDR3 is TGTGCCAGCAGCCAAATCCGACAGGTTCTCAGCGAGCAGTACTTC.

The sample holds one count of this clone. J is TRBJ2-3 and V is TRBV30; unclear D gene. The CDR3 extends over 14 amino acids. V was cut by 1 base and J by 7 bases, with 15 bases left in between. The germline V gene encodes CDR1 GTSNPN and CDR2 SVGIG (reference sequence). CDR3 residues: CAWSEKILRYTQYF. The CDR3 nucleotides read TGTGCCTGGAGTGAGAAGATCCTGAGGTATACGCAGTATTTT.

This chain links TRBV6-1 with TRBJ1-2; D uncertain. This CDR3 has 14 residues. Germline values: CDR1 MNHNS, CDR2 SASEGT. Trimming left V 0 bases short and J 5 bases short, with 10 bases between. CDR3 protein: CASSEAQRYYGYTF. CDR3 nucleotides: TGTGCCAGCAGTGAAGCTCAACGGTATTATGGCTACACCTTC.

The rearrangement links TRBV20-1 to TRBJ1-2; 9 nucleotides line up with TRBD1. Losses at the gene ends were 3 bases for V and 5 bases for J; bases not matched to a gene: 10. Germline values: CDR1 DFQATT, CDR2 SNEGSKA (reference sequence). The CDR3 extends over 15 amino acids. The CDR3 reads CSASIGTGLRYGYTF. CDR3 bases: TGCAGTGCTAGTATCGGGACAGGGCTTCGTTATGGCTACACCTTC.

The rearrangement links TRBV6-5 to TRBJ1-5; D ambiguous. The germline V and J ends were trimmed by 2 bases and 9 bases, with 14 bases remaining between them. The length of the CDR3 is 14 residues. The V gene's germline CDR1 is MNHEY and CDR2 SVGAGI. CDR3 protein: CASSYVQAQWPQHF. CDR3 nucleotides: TGTGCCAGCAGTTACGTCCAGGCCCAATGGCCCCAGCATTTT.

The J gene is TRBJ1-2, the V gene TRBV13; D is undetermined. This CDR3 region has 14 residues. Germline-derived CDR1 and CDR2 are PRHDT and FYEKMQ (reference sequence). V gave up 3 bases and J gave up 6 bases, with 14 bases separating them. CDR3 nucleotides: TGTGCCAGCAGCTTTCCAGGAGGGAGGGATGGCTACACCTTC. Amino acid sequence: CASSFPGGRDGYTF.

The V and J genes are TRBV5-4 and TRBJ2-1; 7 positions agree with TRBD2. The CDR3 runs to 15 residues. The V segment lost 5 bases and the J segment 9 bases; nucleotides outside the gene matches: 14. The V gene's germline CDR1 is SGHNT and CDR2 YYREEE (reference sequence). This CDR3 is CASRRERGVYGEQFF. The CDR3 DNA reads as TGTGCCAGCAGGAGAGAACGGGGGGTTTACGGTGAGCAGTTCTTC.

The chain uses TRBV12-3 or TRBV12-4 and TRBJ1-2; D gene uncertain. The CDR3 is 11 amino acids. The V end was cut by 5 bases, the J end by 8 bases, with 9 bases between. The CDR3 DNA sequence: TGTGCCAGCAGTAGGACGGGGGGCTACACCTTC. Protein: CASSRTGGYTF.

The chain recombines TRBV4-1 with TRBJ1-2; a possible D gene is TRBD1 (5 bases). CDR3 length equals 16 residues. The V gene lost 0 bases and the J gene lost 4 bases, with 15 bases spanning the gap. In germline, CDR1 is MGHRA, CDR2 YSYEKL. CDR3 nucleotide sequence: TGCGCCAGCAGCCAAGATAGAACAAGGGGCCCCTATGGCTACACCTTC. Encoded protein: CASSQDRTRGPYGYTF.

The chain links TRBV5-6 to TRBJ2-7; possibly TRBD1 for D (5 bases). Trimming shortened V by 2 bases and J by 2 bases, and 20 bases separated the two germline ends. Germline V lookup: CDR1 SGHDT, CDR2 YYEEEE. This CDR3 comprises 17 residues. The CDR3 protein is CASSFGRRQTIAYEQYF. DNA for the CDR3: TGTGCCAGCAGCTTCGGTAGGAGACAGACCATTGCCTACGAGCAGTACTTC.

The chain is built from TRBV19 and TRBJ2-3; 11 bases line up with TRBD2. After removal of 10 bases from V and 1 base from J, the junction contained 13 bases not matched to a gene. Germline CDR1 LNHDA, CDR2 SQIVND (reference sequence). The CDR3 has 17 residues. The CDR3 protein is CATTGTSGRGGTDTQYF. CDR3 in DNA: TGTGCCACGACCGGGACTAGCGGCCGTGGGGGCACAGATACGCAGTATTTT.

The CDR3 coding sequence is TGTGCCAGCAGCCTAAGACAGGGGTATGGCTACACCTTC. It translates to CASSLRQGYGYTF. The V call is TRBV14, the J call TRBJ1-2; 8 bases fit TRBD1. V lost 4 bases and J lost 5; bases outside the gene matches: 3. Germline loops: CDR1 SGHDN, CDR2 FVKESK. The CDR3 spans 13 residues.

The rearrangement links TRBV6-4 to TRBJ1-5, with D perhaps matching TRBD1 (5 bases). Deletions cut 8 bases from V and 3 bases from J, with 5 bases between. Germline assignment: CDR1 MRHNA and CDR2 SNTAGT. The CDR3 is 11 residues long. The CDR3, as DNA: TGTGCCAGCGGGGCCAATCAGCCCCAGCATTTT. It specifies CASGANQPQHF.

This clone has only a few counts. This sequence joins TRBV9 and TRBJ2-2, with 9 bases aligning to TRBD2. This CDR3 is built from 15 residues. Germline loops: CDR1 SGDLS, CDR2 YYNGEE. The J segment lost 5 bases and the V segment lost 4 bases, leaving 6 bases of the junction unmatched. Here the CDR3 DNA reads TGTGCCAGCAGCCCATTAGCGGGGGCAACCGGGGAGCTGTTTTTT. It encodes CASSPLAGATGELFF.

The gene calls are TRBV5-1 and TRBJ2-3; 8 bases match TRBD1. The germline CDR1 and CDR2 sequences are SGHRS and YFSETQ. The CDR3 is 16 residues long. Trimming cost V 4 bases and J 3 bases; bases outside gene matches: 10. CDR3: CASSRMTGVRTDTQYF. CDR3 nucleotide sequence: TGCGCCAGCAGCAGAATGACAGGGGTTCGGACAGATACGCAGTATTTT.